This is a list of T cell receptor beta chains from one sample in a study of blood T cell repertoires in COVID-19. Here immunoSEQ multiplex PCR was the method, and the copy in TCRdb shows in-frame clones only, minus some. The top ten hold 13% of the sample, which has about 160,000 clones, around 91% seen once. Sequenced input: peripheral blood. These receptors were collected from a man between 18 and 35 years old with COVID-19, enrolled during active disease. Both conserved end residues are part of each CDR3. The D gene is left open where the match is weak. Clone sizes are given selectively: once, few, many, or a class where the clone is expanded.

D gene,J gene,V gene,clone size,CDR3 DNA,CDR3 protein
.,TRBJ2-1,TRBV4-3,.,TGCGCCAGCAGCCTAAACAATGAGCAGTTCTTC,CASSLNNEQFF
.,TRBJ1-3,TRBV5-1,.,TGCGCCAGCAGCTTGGGGACAGCTGGAAACACCATATATTTT,CASSLGTAGNTIYF
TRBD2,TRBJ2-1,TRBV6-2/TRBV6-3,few,TGTGCCAGCAGTTACCCGGGACTAGCGGGAGTGAATGAGCAGTTCTTC,CASSYPGLAGVNEQFF
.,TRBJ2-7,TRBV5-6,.,TGTGCCAGCAGCTTGTATAGCTACCCACAGGGAACCTACGAGCAGTACTTC,CASSLYSYPQGTYEQYF
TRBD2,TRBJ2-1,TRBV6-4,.,TGTGCCAGCAGCTCAACTCCAACTAGCGGGAGTATGGATGAGCAGTTCTTC,CASSSTPTSGSMDEQFF
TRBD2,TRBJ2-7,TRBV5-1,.,TGCGCCAGCAGTGGATCGGGAGGGGAAAGCTCCTACGAGCAGTACTTC,CASSGSGGESSYEQYF
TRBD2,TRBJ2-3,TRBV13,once,TGTGCCAGCAGCTTAGGCCCTTTCCTAGCGGGAGGGCCGGGCACAGATACGCAGTATTTT,CASSLGPFLAGGPGTDTQYF
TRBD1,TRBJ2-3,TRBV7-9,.,TGTGCCAGCAGCTTAGGTTTCGGACAGGGCACAGATACGCAGTATTTT,CASSLGFGQGTDTQYF
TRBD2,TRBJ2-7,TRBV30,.,TGTGCCTGGATAGGTAGCGGGAGGGCGAGAGAGCAGTACTTC,CAWIGSGRAREQYF
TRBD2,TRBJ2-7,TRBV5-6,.,TGTGCCAGCAGCTTGGGCGCTAGCGGCGAGCAGTACTTC,CASSLGASGEQYF